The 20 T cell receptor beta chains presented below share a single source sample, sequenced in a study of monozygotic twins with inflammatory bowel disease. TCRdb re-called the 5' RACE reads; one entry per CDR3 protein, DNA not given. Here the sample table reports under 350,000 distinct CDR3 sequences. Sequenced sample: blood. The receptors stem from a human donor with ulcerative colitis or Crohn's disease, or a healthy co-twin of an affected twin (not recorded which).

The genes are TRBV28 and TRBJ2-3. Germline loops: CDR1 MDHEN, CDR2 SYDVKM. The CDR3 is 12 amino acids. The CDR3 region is CASENEVDTQYF.

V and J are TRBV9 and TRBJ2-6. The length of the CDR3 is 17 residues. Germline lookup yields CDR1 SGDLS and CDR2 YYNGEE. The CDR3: CASSVGSTNSGANVLTF. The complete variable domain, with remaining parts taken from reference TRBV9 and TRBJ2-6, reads DSGVTQTPKHLITATGQRVTLRCSPRSGDLSVYWYQQSLDQGLQFLIQYYNGEERAKGNILERFSAQQFPDLHSELNLSSLELGDSALYFCASSVGSTNSGANVLTFGAGSRLTVL.

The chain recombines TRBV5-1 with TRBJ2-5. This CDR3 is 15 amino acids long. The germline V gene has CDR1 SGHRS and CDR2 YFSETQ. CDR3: CASSLASNLQETQYF.

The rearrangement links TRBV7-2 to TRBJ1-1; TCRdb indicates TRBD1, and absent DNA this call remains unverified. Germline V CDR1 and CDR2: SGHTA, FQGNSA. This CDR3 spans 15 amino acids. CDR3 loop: CASSSSSTGAFGAFF.

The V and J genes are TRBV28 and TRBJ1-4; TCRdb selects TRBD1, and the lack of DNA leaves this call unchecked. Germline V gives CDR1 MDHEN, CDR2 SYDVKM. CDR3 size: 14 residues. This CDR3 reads CASSRGPGEEKLFF. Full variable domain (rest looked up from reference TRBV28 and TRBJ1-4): DVKVTQSSRYLVKRTGEKVFLECVQDMDHENMFWYRQDPGLGLRLIYFSYDVKMKEKGDIPEGYSVSREKKERFSLILESASTNQTSMYLCASSRGPGEEKLFFGSGTQLSVL.

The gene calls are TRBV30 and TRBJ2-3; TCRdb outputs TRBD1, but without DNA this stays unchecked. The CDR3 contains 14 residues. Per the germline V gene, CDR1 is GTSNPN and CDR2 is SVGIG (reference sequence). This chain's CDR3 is CAWSVPGSTDTQYF.

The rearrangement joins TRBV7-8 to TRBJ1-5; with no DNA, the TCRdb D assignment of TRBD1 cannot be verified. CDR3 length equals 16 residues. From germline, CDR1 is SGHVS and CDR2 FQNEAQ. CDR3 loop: CASSPTGTGSNFAQHF.

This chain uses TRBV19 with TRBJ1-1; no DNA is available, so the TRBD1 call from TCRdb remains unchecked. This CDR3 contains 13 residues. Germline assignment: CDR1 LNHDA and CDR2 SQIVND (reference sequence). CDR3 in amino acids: CASEGLGRTEAFF.

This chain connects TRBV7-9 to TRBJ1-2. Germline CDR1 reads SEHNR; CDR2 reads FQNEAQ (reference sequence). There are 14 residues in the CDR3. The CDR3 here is CASSRQVANYGYTF.

CDR3 loop: CASIRLIYRVYEQYF. The chain has TRBV5-1 and TRBJ2-7; TCRdb's assignment of TRBD1 cannot be checked, as there is no DNA. The CDR3 is 15 residues long. CDR1 and CDR2 (germline): SGHRS, YFSETQ.

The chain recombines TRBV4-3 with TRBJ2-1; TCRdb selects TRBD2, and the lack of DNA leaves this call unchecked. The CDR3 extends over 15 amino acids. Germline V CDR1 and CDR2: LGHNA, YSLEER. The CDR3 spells CASSQEGTIGSEQFF.

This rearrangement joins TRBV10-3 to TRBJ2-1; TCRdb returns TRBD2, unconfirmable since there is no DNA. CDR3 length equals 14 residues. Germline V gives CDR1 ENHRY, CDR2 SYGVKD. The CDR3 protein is CAISSGTSGNEQFF.

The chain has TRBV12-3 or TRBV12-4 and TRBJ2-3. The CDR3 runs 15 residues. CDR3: CASRRIGGSLDTQYF.

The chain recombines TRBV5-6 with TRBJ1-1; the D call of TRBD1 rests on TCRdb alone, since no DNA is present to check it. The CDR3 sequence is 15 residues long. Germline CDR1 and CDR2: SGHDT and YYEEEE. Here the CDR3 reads CASSLLLTGGTEAFF. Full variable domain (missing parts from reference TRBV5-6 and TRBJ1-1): DAGVTQSPTHLIKTRGQQVTLRCSPKSGHDTVSWYQQALGQGPQFIFQYYEEEERQRGNFPDRFSGHQFPNYSSELNVNALLLGDSALYLCASSLLLTGGTEAFFGQGTRLTVV.

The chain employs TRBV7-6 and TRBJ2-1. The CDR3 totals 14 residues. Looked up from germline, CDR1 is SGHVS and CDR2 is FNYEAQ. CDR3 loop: CASSRWESYNEQFF.

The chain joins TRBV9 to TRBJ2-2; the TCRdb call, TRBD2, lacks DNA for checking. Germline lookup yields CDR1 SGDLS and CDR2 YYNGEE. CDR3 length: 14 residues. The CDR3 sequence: CASSSGGPGGELFF.

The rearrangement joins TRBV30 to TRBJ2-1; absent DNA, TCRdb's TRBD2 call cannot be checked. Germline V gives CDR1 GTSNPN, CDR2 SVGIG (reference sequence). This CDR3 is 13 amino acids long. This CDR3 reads CAWSAGTYNEQFF.

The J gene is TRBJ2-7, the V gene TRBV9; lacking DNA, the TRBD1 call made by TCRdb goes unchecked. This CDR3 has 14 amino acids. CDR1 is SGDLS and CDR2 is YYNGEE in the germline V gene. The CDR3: CASSAGQLTYEQYF.

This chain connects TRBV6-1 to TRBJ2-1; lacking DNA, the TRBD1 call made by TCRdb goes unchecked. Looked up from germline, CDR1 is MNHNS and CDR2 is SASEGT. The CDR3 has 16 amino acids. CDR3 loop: CASTYRGGINYNEQFF.

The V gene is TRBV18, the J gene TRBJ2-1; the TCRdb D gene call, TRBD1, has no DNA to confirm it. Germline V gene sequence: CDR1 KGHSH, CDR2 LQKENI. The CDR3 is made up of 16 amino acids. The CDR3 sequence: CASSPLGGGRTDEQFF.